Listed here are 17 T cell receptor beta chains from one sample, sequenced in a study of cytomegalovirus exposure and HLA in healthy donors. Primers for the PCR totalled 60 Vbeta and 13 Jbeta. Profiled with immunoSEQ multiplex PCR; TCRdb holds only in-frame clones, not every one. The sample contains about 150,000 clones, 73% of which appear only once. Input material: PBMCs. All receptors come from a young woman in good health and CMV-seronegative.

This clone was detected only a few times. The gene calls are TRBV4-1 and TRBJ2-1; D call uncertain. Germline-derived CDR1 and CDR2 are MGHRA and YSYEKL. The V end lost 0 bases, the J end lost 0 bases, and 12 bases lay between the germline ends. The CDR3 has 17 amino acids. The CDR3 here is CASSQDHRLSSYNEQFF. The CDR3, as DNA: TGCGCCAGCAGCCAAGATCATCGACTCAGCTCCTACAATGAGCAGTTCTTC.

This chain connects TRBV28 to TRBJ1-6; D might be TRBD1 (6 bases). The CDR3 is made up of 15 amino acids. V dropped 5 bases and J dropped 7 bases, with 15 bases sitting between them. Germline assignment: CDR1 MDHEN and CDR2 SYDVKM. The CDR3 is CASSSPQGMNSPLHF. The CDR3 region has the DNA TGTGCCAGCAGTAGCCCCCAGGGGATGAATTCACCCCTCCACTTT.

The rearrangement uses TRBV28 and TRBJ1-2; the match to TRBD1 covers 9 bases. After removal of 2 bases from V and 4 bases from J, the junction contained 8 bases not matched to a gene. Per the germline V gene, CDR1 is MDHEN and CDR2 is SYDVKM. The CDR3 covers 16 residues. The CDR3 DNA is TGTGCCAGCAGTTTAACCGGGGCACAGGGGGCCTATGGCTACACCTTC. This encodes CASSLTGAQGAYGYTF.

The chain uses TRBV18 and TRBJ2-1; D unresolved. CDR3 size: 13 residues. Germline loops: CDR1 KGHSH, CDR2 LQKENI. V lost 1 base, J lost 8 bases, and 9 bases lay in between. This CDR3 is CASSPLVRDEQFF. For the CDR3, the DNA is TGTGCCAGCTCACCACTGGTTCGGGATGAGCAGTTCTTC.

The chain combines TRBV6-6 with TRBJ1-5; the D gene is possibly TRBD1 (5 bases). Germline values: CDR1 MNHNY, CDR2 SVGAGI (reference sequence). V lost 2 bases to trimming and J lost 5 bases, with 13 bases between them. The CDR3 is 15 amino acids. For the CDR3, the DNA is TGTGCCAGCAGTTACATCCAGGGAAGGGATCAGCCCCAGCATTTT. It encodes CASSYIQGRDQPQHF.

V is TRBV7-2 and J is TRBJ2-2, with 7 positions matching TRBD2. CDR3 length: 15 residues. J gave up 4 bases and V 3 bases, and 5 bases lay outside the gene matches. Germline V gene data show CDR1 as SGHTA and CDR2 as FQGNSA. The CDR3 sequence: CASSFSGGITGELFF. In DNA form, the CDR3 reads TGTGCCAGCAGCTTTTCCGGGGGGATCACCGGGGAGCTGTTTTTT.

This chain links TRBV28 with TRBJ2-1; 7 positions agree with TRBD1. The germline V gene encodes CDR1 MDHEN and CDR2 SYDVKM. The V gene end was trimmed by 3 bases and the J gene end by 9 bases; junction bases not matched to a gene: 8. This CDR3 region has 14 residues. The CDR3: CASSLFDRAVEQFF. CDR3 DNA sequence: TGTGCCAGCAGTTTGTTTGACAGGGCGGTTGAGCAGTTCTTC.

The rearrangement uses TRBV7-2 and TRBJ1-2; TRBD1 matches at 7 bases. Germline CDR1 and CDR2: SGHTA and FQGNSA. CDR3 size: 13 residues. J was trimmed by 1 base and V by 5 bases; bases with no gene match: 1. CDR3 in amino acids: CASSRDSNYGYTF. CDR3 in DNA: TGTGCCAGCAGCCGGGACAGTAACTATGGCTACACCTTC.

The chain has TRBV6-5 and TRBJ2-5; TRBD1 is a possible D gene (6 bases). The end of the DNA is better explained by TRBJ2-7, so the J call may be wrong. The germline V gene has CDR1 MNHEY and CDR2 SVGAGI. This CDR3 is built from 14 residues. The CDR3, as DNA: TGTGCCAGCAGTCCCACGGGCAGGGGCTACGAGCAGTACTTC. Translating it yields CASSPTGRGYEQYF.

This chain connects TRBV5-6 to TRBJ1-2, with 10 bases matching TRBD1. J was trimmed by 4 bases and V by 4 bases; bases with no gene match: 10. CDR3 length: 16 residues. Germline V gene lookup returns CDR1 SGHDT and CDR2 YYEEEE. The CDR3 protein is CASSLTGTGVFYGYTF. The CDR3 region has the DNA TGTGCCAGCAGCCTGACCGGGACAGGGGTTTTCTATGGCTACACCTTC.

V gene TRBV5-8 combines with J gene TRBJ2-7; possibly TRBD1 for D (7 bases). Germline values: CDR1 SGHTS, CDR2 YDEGEE. V lost 0 bases, J lost 12 bases, and 16 bases lay in between. The CDR3 consists of 13 residues. For the CDR3, the DNA is TGTGCCAGCAGCTTGGGCCACAGGGGAGGACGGTACTTC. This gives the protein CASSLGHRGGRYF.

J is TRBJ2-5 and V is TRBV9, with TRBD2 identical over 11 bases. J gave up 4 bases and V 0 bases, and 5 bases lay outside the gene matches. Germline V gene lookup returns CDR1 SGDLS and CDR2 YYNGEE. The CDR3 runs 16 residues. The CDR3 DNA reads TGTGCCAGCAGCGTAGGGCTAGCGGGAGGCCGAGAGACCCAGTACTTC. Residues: CASSVGLAGGRETQYF.

The rearrangement uses TRBV18 and TRBJ1-2; D ambiguous. The V end was cut by 3 bases, the J end by 2 bases, with 10 bases between. The CDR3 runs 14 residues. Germline V gene data show CDR1 as KGHSH and CDR2 as LQKENI. The CDR3 DNA follows: TGTGCCAGCTCACCCCGGGATTCGAACTATGGCTACACCTTC. Translating gives CASSPRDSNYGYTF.

This chain uses TRBV7-6 with TRBJ2-1; TRBD1 is a possible D gene (5 bases). This CDR3 comprises 15 residues. Looked up from germline, CDR1 is SGHVS and CDR2 is FNYEAQ. The V and J ends lost 3 bases and 0 bases respectively, with 9 bases between them. In DNA, the CDR3 is TGTGCCAGCAGCTTTCGGACACGCTCCTACAATGAGCAGTTCTTC. Amino acids: CASSFRTRSYNEQFF.

The CDR3 sequence is CASSLILAGGLEQYF. The CDR3 nucleotides read TGTGCCAGCAGCTTAATACTAGCGGGGGGCCTCGAGCAGTACTTC. J is TRBJ2-7 and V is TRBV7-2, with TRBD2 identical over 12 bases. V dropped 2 bases and J dropped 6; count of bases not matched to a gene: 5. From germline, CDR1 is SGHTA and CDR2 FQGNSA. The CDR3 loop spans 15 amino acids.

This clone was counted once. This chain uses TRBV10-2 with TRBJ2-7; 16 positions match TRBD2. The CDR3 sequence is 16 residues long. The ends lost 6 bases at V and 5 bases at J; junction bases unmatched: 7. Germline V gives CDR1 WSHSY, CDR2 SAAADI. The CDR3 DNA sequence: TGCGCCAGCAGAGCCGGGACTAGCGGGAGGGCCAACGAGCAGTACGTC. Translating gives CASRAGTSGRANEQYV.

The V call is TRBV5-4, the J call TRBJ2-1; a weak D match, TRBD2 (6 bases). This CDR3 spans 15 amino acids. The germline V gene has CDR1 SGHNT and CDR2 YYREEE (reference sequence). Between the trimmed V and J ends, which lost 0 bases and 9 bases, there was a span of 16 bases. The CDR3 spells CASSLATREIGEQFF. The CDR3 DNA is TGTGCCAGCAGCTTGGCCACGCGGGAAATTGGTGAGCAGTTCTTC.